The entry below gives a single T cell receptor beta chain sequence along with its context. Germline CDR1 SNHLY, CDR2 FYNNEI. This CDR3 has 10 amino acids. J gave up 13 bases and V 8 bases, and 5 bases lay outside the gene matches. This entry comes from a study of cytomegalovirus exposure and HLA in healthy donors. PCR involved 60 Vbeta and 13 Jbeta primers. How the authors handled the data: An analysis that came later counted approximately 76 million unique TCR beta chains, some 11 million shared. Libraries were prepared by immunoSEQ multiplex PCR; TCRdb keeps only in-frame clonotypes and omits some of them. V and J calls and clone size come straight from that table; D and trimming were deduced from the DNA. The sample contains under 250,000 clones, 80% to 85% of which appear only once.

The specimen sequenced was PBMCs. The chain recombines TRBV2 with TRBJ2-3; 8 bases align to TRBD2. This receptor was obtained from a woman aged 60-70 years in good health and CMV-seropositive. CDR3: CASLSGMEYF. The CDR3 coding sequence is TGTGCCAGCCTTAGCGGGATGGAGTATTTT.